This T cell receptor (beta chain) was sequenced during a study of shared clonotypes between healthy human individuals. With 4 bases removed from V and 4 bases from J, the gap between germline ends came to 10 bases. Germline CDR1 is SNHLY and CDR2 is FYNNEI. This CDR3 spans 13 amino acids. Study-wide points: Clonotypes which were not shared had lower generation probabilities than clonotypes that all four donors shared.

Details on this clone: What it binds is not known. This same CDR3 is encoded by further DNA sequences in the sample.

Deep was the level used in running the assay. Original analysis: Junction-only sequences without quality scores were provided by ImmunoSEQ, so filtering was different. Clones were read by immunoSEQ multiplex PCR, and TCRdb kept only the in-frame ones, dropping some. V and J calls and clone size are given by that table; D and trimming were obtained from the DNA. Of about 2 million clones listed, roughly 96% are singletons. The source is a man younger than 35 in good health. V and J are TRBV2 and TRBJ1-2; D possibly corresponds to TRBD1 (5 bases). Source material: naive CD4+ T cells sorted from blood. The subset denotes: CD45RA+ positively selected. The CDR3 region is CASSVDSFYGYTF. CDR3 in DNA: TGTGCCAGCAGTGTCGACAGTTTCTATGGCTACACCTTC. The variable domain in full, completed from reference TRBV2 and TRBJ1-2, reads EPEVTQTPSHQVTQMGQEVILRCVPISNHLYFYWYRQILGQKVEFLVSFYNNEISEKSEIFDDQFSVERPDGSNFTLKIRSTKLEDSAMYFCASSVDSFYGYTFGSGTRLTVV.